The clone carrying this T cell receptor beta chain came up once. Its antigen remains unknown. Assay: immunoSEQ multiplex PCR; the TCRdb copy retains only in-frame clones and omits some. Found here are more than 55,000 clones, 94% of them singletons; the top ten hold around 1.6%. The source of the sample is a study of T cell clonotyping in hematopoietic cell transplantation. General study findings and limits: Recipient TCR diversity dropped after transplant; expanded clonotypes rose from day 30 to 180. Broader posttransplant TCR repertoire diversity was predicted by graft donor and pretransplant recipient Inverse Simpson Index values. No sorting was done, leaving CD4 and CD8 contributions mixed.

The sequencing sample was made of peripheral blood mononuclear cells. The source is a man over 45 in good health. Some clones in this sample may be carry-over from other donors' samples.

The CDR3: CATHRGGTGGNEQFF. The DNA of the CDR3 is TGTGCCACCCACCGGGGAGGAACAGGGGGCAATGAGCAGTTCTTC. V is TRBV27 and J is TRBJ2-1; 8 bases are shared with TRBD1. From germline, CDR1 is MNHEY and CDR2 SMNVEV (reference sequence). J was trimmed by 6 bases and V by 10 bases; bases with no gene match: 14. The length of the CDR3 is 15 residues.